This T cell receptor (beta chain) was found in a study of beta chain features in type 1 diabetes. This clone was seen a handful of times. Sorted populations all had greater than 98% purity. CDR3 length equals 15 residues. Unmatched junction bases numbered 2, after V lost 4 bases and J lost 3 bases. Germline V lookup: CDR1 SGHTA, CDR2 FQGTGA. The isolated RNA, all of it, was reverse transcribed, so expressed TCRB transcripts were what got sequenced. Profiled with immunoSEQ multiplex PCR; TCRdb holds only in-frame clones, not every one. Among some 300,000 clones listed, about 8% were seen once. The sample comprised central memory CD4+ T cells from blood. The V gene is TRBV7-3, the J gene TRBJ2-1; 11 bases are a match to TRBD2. The clonotype was recovered from a woman younger than 35 in good health. CDR3 sequence (DNA): TGTGCCAGCAGCTGGGGACTAGCGGACTACAATGAGCAGTTCTTC. Amino acid sequence: CASSWGLADYNEQFF.